This is a list of T cell receptor beta chains from one sample in a study of Graves' ophthalmopathy and Graves' hyperthyroidism. TCRdb analysed the multiplex PCR reads with MiXCR anew, one entry per CDR3 protein. The sample lists about 1.1 million distinct CDR3 sequences, 35% to 40% occurring once. The sample consisted of peripheral blood or thyroid tissue (not recorded which). These receptors came from an adult man with Graves' hyperthyroidism. The conserved cysteine and the conserved F or W are not part of the CDR3 here.

v_call cdr3_aa
TRBV5-6 ASSWRSTNEKLF
TRBV11-1 ASSPGGPTEAF
TRBV6-2/TRBV6-3 ASRKTGESYGYT
TRBV29-1 SAGQGAWGQETQY
TRBV11-2 ASSEGHANTGELF
TRBV2 ASSGTGSNTEAF
TRBV7-9 ASSKPRGGASRETQY
TRBV29-1 SVRWATGNT
TRBV19 ASNNLDRENQPQH
TRBV24-1 ATSAGDSKY
TRBV30 AWSVSVAQPQH
TRBV28 ASSFGGTQY
TRBV25-1 ASSDGLPGLAGRGETQY
TRBV19 ASSLGANQPQH
TRBV5-1 ASSSRLAGGFEQY
TRBV2 ASTYGGGEQY
TRBV2 ANSASGTETGELF
TRBV7-2 ASSFLNSPLH
TRBV2 ASSPQGEHEKLF
TRBV2 ASSVSLNTEAF
TRBV9 ASTYGNYMNTGELF
TRBV29-1 SVETCTGPGLYEQY
TRBV11-2 ASSSNMWTGRETQY
TRBV7-3 ASSSSRTGIGAF
TRBV11-2 ASSLAGLAQH
TRBV11-2 ASSLAQDRYPTF
TRBV10-3 AISLFLGADYGYT
TRBV2 ASSEGGSVQPQH
TRBV5-6 ASSFRDRGTYT
TRBV7-9 ASSLVDSDYEQY
TRBV9 ASSARQGQHNEQF
TRBV7-9 ASSPPGAQYGYT
TRBV7-3 ASSLFMPPYEQY
TRBV6-5 ASKPGHSGNTIY
TRBV20-1 SARGPKMKTEAF
TRBV7-2 ASSFADGTGTEKLF
TRBV7-3 ASSLSAMGETQY
TRBV10-3 AISAGKETQY
TRBV7-9 ASSLYSGEQY
TRBV7-9 ASSPPSGTGKRLGETQY
TRBV28 ASKSDSMGLLQPQH
TRBV7-3 ASSLTSWEETQY
TRBV19 ASSIGQGSNTGELF
TRBV25-1 ASRRTSGRSYEQY
TRBV7-2 ASSPPRGRAGYEQY
TRBV20-1 SAIGSRDSNTEAF
TRBV19 ASGGGQPQH
TRBV7-6 ASSLEATGGAGELF
TRBV24-1 ATSGRGVERSITGELF